The clone carrying this T cell receptor (beta chain) came up many times. Antigen unknown. The data were taken from a study of T cells in Graves' hyperthyroidism and ophthalmopathy. Study context: The initial diagnosis was the point when peripheral blood was collected, ahead of any treatment.

CDR3 length: 13 amino acids. V shed 2 bases and J shed 5 bases, with 6 bases lying between them. Germline CDR1 reads SGHAT; CDR2 reads FQNNGV. Subjects with ophthalmopathy showed a Clinical Activity Score no lower than 3, a NOSPECS grade no lower than 4, and a duration shorter than 3 months. The PBMCs studied were ones that came from 8.5 to 10 ml fresh peripheral blood. Study results and limitations: Most clonotypes expanded in thyroid above 0.001 were likewise present in blood.

Authors of the study amplified TCR beta CDR3 regions from RNA transcripts. The HTBI set primed first-round TCR CDR3 RT-PCR. TCRdb redid the calling of the multiplex PCR reads with MiXCR, one entry per CDR3 protein. The profile covers around 570,000 distinct CDR3 sequences, with around 20% appearing a single time and over 45% taken by the ten largest. The sequence derives from a middle-aged man with Graves' ophthalmopathy. Specimen: blood. The gene calls are TRBV11-2 and TRBJ2-2, with no clear D. The CDR3 loop reads CASSLLFTGELFF. The CDR3 coding sequence is TGTGCCAGCAGCTTACTTTTTACCGGGGAGCTGTTTTTT.